This is a list of T cell receptor beta chains from one sample in a study of molecular identifiers for immune sequencing clone quantification. Each CDR3 protein gets one entry after TCRdb re-called the PCR reads with MiXCR. Here the sample spans around 300,000 distinct CDR3 sequences, 24% being singletons. Input material: naive CD8+ T cells from blood, with Jurkat cell RNA spiked in. These receptors were taken from a human donor in good health. Some libraries in this study had Jurkat cell RNA spiked in. The CDR3 runs from the conserved cysteine through the conserved F or W. The D gene is left open where the match is weak. Clone size appears in some rows only: once, few, many, or a class for an expanded clone.

clone size: many
V gene: TRBV19
D gene: TRBD2
J gene: TRBJ2-3
CDR3 DNA: TGTGCCACTCGAGCGGGATTCACAGATACGCAGTATTTT
CDR3 protein: CATRAGFTDTQYF

clone size: few
V gene: TRBV19
D gene: .
J gene: TRBJ1-2
CDR3 DNA: TGTGCCAGTAGCCCACCAAGCAGCCGGGGCTACACCTTC
CDR3 protein: CASSPPSSRGYTF

clone size: few
V gene: TRBV12-3/TRBV12-4
D gene: .
J gene: TRBJ2-1
CDR3 DNA: TGTGCCAGCATTCCTTCGGGCTACCAAGTAGGTGAGCAGTTCTTC
CDR3 protein: CASIPSGYQVGEQFF

clone size: once
V gene: TRBV14
D gene: TRBD2
J gene: TRBJ2-1
CDR3 DNA: TGTGCCAGCAGCCAAGGACTAGCGGTCCAGAGCTCCTACAATGAGCAGTTCTTC
CDR3 protein: CASSQGLAVQSSYNEQFF

clone size: few
V gene: TRBV4-3
D gene: TRBD2
J gene: TRBJ2-1
CDR3 DNA: TGCGCCAGCAGCCAAGAAGAGAGCCTAGCGGGTGAGCAGTTCTTC
CDR3 protein: CASSQEESLAGEQFF

clone size: many
V gene: TRBV5-4
D gene: TRBD2
J gene: TRBJ2-7
CDR3 DNA: TGTGCCACCTCGACTAGCTCCTCGTTCGAGCAGTACTTC
CDR3 protein: CATSTSSSFEQYF

clone size: many
V gene: TRBV3-1
D gene: .
J gene: TRBJ1-2
CDR3 DNA: TGTGCCAGCAGCCAAGATCACATTCTCTATGGCTACACCTTC
CDR3 protein: CASSQDHILYGYTF

clone size: many
V gene: TRBV7-9
D gene: .
J gene: TRBJ1-1
CDR3 DNA: TGTGCCAGCAGCTTATCGCAGTTCAACACTGAAGCTTTCTTT
CDR3 protein: CASSLSQFNTEAFF

clone size: many
V gene: TRBV7-8
D gene: .
J gene: TRBJ2-3
CDR3 DNA: TGTGCCAGCAGCCTCCGGGACATACTACCAGATACGCAGTATTTT
CDR3 protein: CASSLRDILPDTQYF

clone size: .
V gene: TRBV7-9
D gene: .
J gene: TRBJ2-2
CDR3 DNA: TGTGCCAGCAGCTCTACCGTCGAGGGGGCCGGGGAGCTGTTTTTT
CDR3 protein: CASSSTVEGAGELFF

clone size: many
V gene: TRBV25-1
D gene: .
J gene: TRBJ2-1
CDR3 DNA: TGTGCCAGCAGTGAAGGGGCCCTCGGGACTGAGCAGTTCTTC
CDR3 protein: CASSEGALGTEQFF

clone size: .
V gene: TRBV12-3/TRBV12-4
D gene: .
J gene: TRBJ2-7
CDR3 DNA: TGTGCCGCCGGAGGGACAGCCTACGAGCAGTACTTC
CDR3 protein: CAAGGTAYEQYF

clone size: many
V gene: TRBV5-4
D gene: TRBD2
J gene: TRBJ2-3
CDR3 DNA: TGTGCCAGCAGCCAATGGGGGGGAGTCGCAGATACGCAGTATTTT
CDR3 protein: CASSQWGGVADTQYF

clone size: few
V gene: TRBV13
D gene: .
J gene: TRBJ2-5
CDR3 DNA: TGTGCCAGCAGCTTAGGGGGGACACCGCAAGAGACCCAGTACTTC
CDR3 protein: CASSLGGTPQETQYF

clone size: .
V gene: TRBV4-1
D gene: .
J gene: TRBJ1-6
CDR3 DNA: TGCGCCAGCAGCCAACGGGTCACTGCCTATAATTCACCCCTCCACTTT
CDR3 protein: CASSQRVTAYNSPLHF

clone size: many
V gene: TRBV20-1
D gene: TRBD2
J gene: TRBJ2-7
CDR3 DNA: TGCAGTGCTAGACCTCGCCTAGCGGGGACCTACGAGCAGTACTTC
CDR3 protein: CSARPRLAGTYEQYF

clone size: .
V gene: TRBV27
D gene: .
J gene: TRBJ1-1
CDR3 DNA: TGTGCCAGCAGTCCCACCCCGGGACAAATGAACACTGAAGCTTTCTTT
CDR3 protein: CASSPTPGQMNTEAFF

clone size: many
V gene: TRBV28
D gene: .
J gene: TRBJ1-5
CDR3 DNA: TGTGCCAGCAGCCTCCCGGGGGAAAATAGCAATCAGCCCCAGCATTTT
CDR3 protein: CASSLPGENSNQPQHF

clone size: many
V gene: TRBV5-1
D gene: .
J gene: TRBJ2-7
CDR3 DNA: TGCGCCAGCAGCCCCGGCCTAGCGCCTCGTAACGAGCAGTACTTC
CDR3 protein: CASSPGLAPRNEQYF

clone size: .
V gene: TRBV6-1
D gene: .
J gene: TRBJ2-3
CDR3 DNA: TGTGCCAGCAGTGCGATAAAGGGCCCGAGCACAGATACGCAGTATTTT
CDR3 protein: CASSAIKGPSTDTQYF

clone size: many
V gene: TRBV7-9
D gene: .
J gene: TRBJ1-1
CDR3 DNA: TGTGCCAGCAGCTTAGATGGTAAGGGAAGTACTGAAGCTTTCTTT
CDR3 protein: CASSLDGKGSTEAFF

clone size: .
V gene: TRBV28
D gene: .
J gene: TRBJ2-3
CDR3 DNA: TGTGCCAGCAGTTCGGACATTAACACAGATACGCAGTATTTT
CDR3 protein: CASSSDINTDTQYF

clone size: .
V gene: TRBV5-6
D gene: TRBD1
J gene: TRBJ1-2
CDR3 DNA: TGTGCCAGCGCCTCCTCGGAGGGGGCGAGGTATGGCTACACCTTC
CDR3 protein: CASASSEGARYGYTF

clone size: .
V gene: TRBV28
D gene: .
J gene: TRBJ1-2
CDR3 DNA: TGTGCCAGCAGTTTGGGAAGGGAGAACTATGGCTACACCTTC
CDR3 protein: CASSLGRENYGYTF

clone size: once
V gene: TRBV15
D gene: .
J gene: TRBJ2-5
CDR3 DNA: TGTGCCACCAGCAGAGCTTTACAAGAGACCCAGTACTTC
CDR3 protein: CATSRALQETQYF

clone size: many
V gene: TRBV7-9
D gene: TRBD2
J gene: TRBJ2-5
CDR3 DNA: TGTGCCAGCAGCTCGGGACTAGCGATTGAGACCCAGTACTTC
CDR3 protein: CASSSGLAIETQYF

clone size: many
V gene: TRBV7-6
D gene: .
J gene: TRBJ1-3
CDR3 DNA: TGTGCCAGCACCCAGATGGACAGATCGTCTGGAAACACCATATATTTT
CDR3 protein: CASTQMDRSSGNTIYF

clone size: many
V gene: TRBV4-3
D gene: .
J gene: TRBJ2-5
CDR3 DNA: TGCGCCAGCAGCCAAGATCGGGCAGCCCAAGAGACCCAGTACTTC
CDR3 protein: CASSQDRAAQETQYF

clone size: few
V gene: TRBV11-2
D gene: .
J gene: TRBJ2-7
CDR3 DNA: TGTGCCAGCAGCCCAGGACAGACCGTGGGTGAGCAGTACTTC
CDR3 protein: CASSPGQTVGEQYF

clone size: .
V gene: TRBV12-3/TRBV12-4
D gene: TRBD2
J gene: TRBJ2-3
CDR3 DNA: TGTGCCAGCAGTCCTAGGACTAGCGGGGGGATAGATACGCAGTATTTT
CDR3 protein: CASSPRTSGGIDTQYF

clone size: few
V gene: TRBV4-3
D gene: .
J gene: TRBJ2-1
CDR3 DNA: TGCGCCAGCAGCCGGGACTGGGGCAAGCAGTTCTTC
CDR3 protein: CASSRDWGKQFF

clone size: .
V gene: TRBV19
D gene: .
J gene: TRBJ1-2
CDR3 DNA: TGTGCCAGTAGTACCCCCCCTGGGGGGGGTAGCACCTTC
CDR3 protein: CASSTPPGGGSTF

clone size: .
V gene: TRBV19
D gene: .
J gene: TRBJ1-1
CDR3 DNA: TGTGCCAGTAGTATATACGGACAGCTTGAAGCTTTCTTT
CDR3 protein: CASSIYGQLEAFF

clone size: .
V gene: TRBV27
D gene: .
J gene: TRBJ2-6
CDR3 DNA: TGTGCCAGCAGTTGGGGGCTCGGGGCCAACGTCCTGACTTTC
CDR3 protein: CASSWGLGANVLTF

clone size: few
V gene: TRBV6-2/TRBV6-3
D gene: TRBD2
J gene: TRBJ2-7
CDR3 DNA: TGTGCCAGCAGTTACTCTGTCGGGGGGGCCTACGAGCAGTACTTC
CDR3 protein: CASSYSVGGAYEQYF

clone size: many
V gene: TRBV30
D gene: .
J gene: TRBJ2-7
CDR3 DNA: TGTGCCTGGAGTTCGGACCCGCCTCGTGGGAAATACTTC
CDR3 protein: CAWSSDPPRGKYF

clone size: few
V gene: TRBV7-6
D gene: TRBD2
J gene: TRBJ2-3
CDR3 DNA: TGTGCCAGCAGCTCCGGGGGTAGCGGGGTCCCAGATACGCAGTATTTT
CDR3 protein: CASSSGGSGVPDTQYF